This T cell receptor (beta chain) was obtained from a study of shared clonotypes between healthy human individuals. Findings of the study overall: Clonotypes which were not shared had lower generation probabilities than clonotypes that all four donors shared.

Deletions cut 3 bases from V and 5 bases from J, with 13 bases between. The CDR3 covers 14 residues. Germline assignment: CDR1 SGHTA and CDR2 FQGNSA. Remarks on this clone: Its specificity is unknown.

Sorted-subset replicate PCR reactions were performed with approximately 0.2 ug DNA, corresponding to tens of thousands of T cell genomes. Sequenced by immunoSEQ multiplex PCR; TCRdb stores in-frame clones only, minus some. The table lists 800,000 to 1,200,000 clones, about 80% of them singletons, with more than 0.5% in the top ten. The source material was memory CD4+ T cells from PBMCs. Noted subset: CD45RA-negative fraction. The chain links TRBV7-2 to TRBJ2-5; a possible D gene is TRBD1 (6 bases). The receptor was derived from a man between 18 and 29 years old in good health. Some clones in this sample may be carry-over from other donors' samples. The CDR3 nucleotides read TGTGCCAGCAGCTTCCAGGGGTCGGGCGAGACCCAGTACTTC. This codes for CASSFQGSGETQYF.